Listed below are T cell receptor beta chains from one sample, sequenced in a study of blood T cell repertoires in COVID-19. Data came from immunoSEQ multiplex PCR; TCRdb stores just in-frame clones and leaves some out. The table lists some 210,000 clones, around 84% of them singletons, with under 4.5% in the top ten. The material sequenced was PBMCs or T cells enriched from blood (not recorded which). All receptors derive from a man younger than 45 with acute COVID-19. The CDR3 runs from the conserved cysteine through the conserved F or W. Fields, in order: V gene, clone size, J gene, D gene, CDR3 protein, CDR3 DNA. A D gene is named only where the DNA matches it firmly. A row's size may be missing; if present it is once, few, many or a size class.

v_gene: TRBV19; abundance: NA; j_gene: TRBJ1-6; d_gene: NA; CDR3aa: CASSTGQLNSPLHF; CDR3nt: TGTGCCAGTAGTACCGGACAGCTCAATTCACCCCTCCACTTT
v_gene: TRBV11-2; abundance: large; j_gene: TRBJ1-1; d_gene: NA; CDR3aa: CASSGRQTLYPEAFF; CDR3nt: TGTGCCAGCAGCGGGCGACAGACCCTGTACCCTGAAGCTTTCTTT
v_gene: TRBV6-6; abundance: NA; j_gene: TRBJ2-2; d_gene: TRBD1; CDR3aa: CASTRAGTGTGKTGELFF; CDR3nt: TGTGCCAGCACTCGGGCGGGTACCGGGACAGGGAAGACCGGGGAGCTGTTTTTT
v_gene: TRBV30; abundance: NA; j_gene: TRBJ2-4; d_gene: NA; CDR3aa: CAWSSGAKNIQYF; CDR3nt: TGTGCCTGGAGTTCCGGAGCCAAAAACATTCAGTACTTC
v_gene: TRBV10-3; abundance: NA; j_gene: TRBJ2-4; d_gene: NA; CDR3aa: CATQGRTLAKNIQYF; CDR3nt: TGTGCCACCCAGGGCCGGACCCTAGCCAAAAACATTCAGTACTTC
v_gene: TRBV5-1; abundance: NA; j_gene: TRBJ2-7; d_gene: NA; CDR3aa: CASSLIGGLYEQYF; CDR3nt: TGCGCCAGCAGCTTAATCGGGGGGCTATACGAGCAGTACTTC
v_gene: TRBV11-2; abundance: NA; j_gene: TRBJ1-2; d_gene: NA; CDR3aa: CASSLEAGGGYTF; CDR3nt: TGTGCCAGCAGCTTAGAGGCGGGGGGAGGCTACACCTTC
v_gene: TRBV4-2; abundance: NA; j_gene: TRBJ2-7; d_gene: TRBD2; CDR3aa: CASSQTLAGLYEQYF; CDR3nt: TGTGCCAGCAGCCAGACCCTAGCGGGGCTCTACGAGCAGTACTTC
v_gene: TRBV7-2; abundance: NA; j_gene: TRBJ2-7; d_gene: NA; CDR3aa: CASSLSTGPYEQYF; CDR3nt: TGTGCCAGCAGCCTCTCGACAGGCCCCTACGAGCAGTACTTC
v_gene: TRBV5-4; abundance: NA; j_gene: TRBJ2-2; d_gene: NA; CDR3aa: CASSLGRGTPGGELFF; CDR3nt: TGTGCCAGCAGCTTGGGCCGGGGGACGCCGGGCGGGGAGCTGTTTTTT
v_gene: TRBV9; abundance: NA; j_gene: TRBJ2-7; d_gene: NA; CDR3aa: CASSVASSSYEQYF; CDR3nt: TGTGCCAGCAGCGTAGCCTCCTCCTCCTACGAGCAGTACTTC
v_gene: TRBV18; abundance: NA; j_gene: TRBJ1-5; d_gene: TRBD1; CDR3aa: CASSPTGDQPQHF; CDR3nt: TGTGCCAGCTCACCAACAGGGGATCAGCCCCAGCATTTT
v_gene: TRBV7-2; abundance: NA; j_gene: TRBJ2-5; d_gene: TRBD1; CDR3aa: CASSLTGTPRETQYF; CDR3nt: TGTGCCAGCAGCTTGACAGGGACCCCTCGTGAGACCCAGTACTTC
v_gene: TRBV29-1; abundance: few; j_gene: TRBJ1-1; d_gene: TRBD1; CDR3aa: CSVSTGGRGNTEAFF; CDR3nt: TGCAGCGTTAGTACAGGGGGTCGAGGTAACACTGAAGCTTTCTTT
v_gene: TRBV9; abundance: NA; j_gene: TRBJ2-3; d_gene: NA; CDR3aa: CASSADGGTDTQYF; CDR3nt: TGTGCCAGCAGCGCGGACGGGGGCACAGATACGCAGTATTTT
v_gene: TRBV12-3/TRBV12-4; abundance: NA; j_gene: TRBJ1-5; d_gene: NA; CDR3aa: CASSLRPQPQHF; CDR3nt: TGTGCCAGCAGCTTGAGGCCCCAGCCCCAGCATTTT
v_gene: TRBV28; abundance: NA; j_gene: TRBJ1-2; d_gene: NA; CDR3aa: CASSFGGLYGYTF; CDR3nt: TGTGCCAGCAGTTTCGGGGGGTTATATGGCTACACCTTC
v_gene: TRBV10-1; abundance: NA; j_gene: TRBJ1-1; d_gene: TRBD1; CDR3aa: CASSDPGGLAFF; CDR3nt: TGCGCCAGCAGTGACCCAGGGGGCTTAGCTTTCTTT
v_gene: TRBV18; abundance: NA; j_gene: TRBJ2-7; d_gene: NA; CDR3aa: CASSPSTGNYEQYF; CDR3nt: TGTGCCAGCTCTCCAAGCACAGGGAACTACGAGCAGTACTTC
v_gene: TRBV6-1; abundance: once; j_gene: TRBJ1-5; d_gene: NA; CDR3aa: CASSEARLGGQPQHF; CDR3nt: TGTGCCAGCAGTGAAGCGAGGCTAGGAGGACAGCCCCAGCATTTT
v_gene: TRBV9; abundance: once; j_gene: TRBJ2-1; d_gene: TRBD1; CDR3aa: CASSGTGVNEQFF; CDR3nt: TGTGCCAGCAGCGGGACAGGGGTAAATGAGCAGTTCTTC
v_gene: TRBV7-3; abundance: NA; j_gene: TRBJ2-2; d_gene: NA; CDR3aa: CASRQTGAEELFF; CDR3nt: TGTGCCAGCAGACAAACTGGGGCCGAGGAGCTGTTTTTT
v_gene: TRBV6-5; abundance: NA; j_gene: TRBJ1-1; d_gene: TRBD1; CDR3aa: CASRLSGTGGTEAFF; CDR3nt: TGTGCCAGCAGATTATCCGGGACAGGGGGCACTGAAGCTTTCTTT
v_gene: TRBV11-2; abundance: NA; j_gene: TRBJ2-3; d_gene: TRBD2; CDR3aa: CASSLRGREGFTDTQYF; CDR3nt: TGTGCCAGCAGCTTAAGAGGTCGGGAGGGTTTCACAGATACGCAGTATTTT
v_gene: TRBV6-4; abundance: NA; j_gene: TRBJ2-1; d_gene: TRBD2; CDR3aa: CASSASGGYNEQFF; CDR3nt: TGTGCCAGCAGTGCTAGCGGGGGCTACAATGAGCAGTTCTTC
v_gene: TRBV3-1/TRBV3-2; abundance: NA; j_gene: TRBJ2-7; d_gene: NA; CDR3aa: CASGRRQSYEQYF; CDR3nt: TGTGCCAGCGGACGAAGACAGTCCTACGAGCAGTACTTC
v_gene: TRBV9; abundance: NA; j_gene: TRBJ2-7; d_gene: TRBD1; CDR3aa: CASSVAGGNYEQYF; CDR3nt: TGTGCCAGCAGCGTAGCAGGGGGTAACTACGAGCAGTACTTC